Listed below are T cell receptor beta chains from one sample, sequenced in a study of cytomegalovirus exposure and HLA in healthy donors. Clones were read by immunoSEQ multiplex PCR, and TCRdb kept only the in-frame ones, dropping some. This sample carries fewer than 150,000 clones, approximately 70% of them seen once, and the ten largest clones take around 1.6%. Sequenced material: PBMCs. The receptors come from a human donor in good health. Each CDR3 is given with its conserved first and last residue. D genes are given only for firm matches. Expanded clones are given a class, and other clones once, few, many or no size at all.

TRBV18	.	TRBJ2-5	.	CASSPNQETQYF	TGTGCCAGCTCACCCAACCAAGAGACCCAGTACTTC
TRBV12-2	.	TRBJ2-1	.	CASRPGPDSSSYNEQFF	TGTGCAAGTCGCCCCGGACCGGACAGCAGCTCCTACAATGAGCAGTTCTTC
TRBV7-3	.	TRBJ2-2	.	CASSPSGTANTGELFF	TGTGCCAGCAGCCCCAGCGGAACCGCGAACACCGGGGAGCTGTTTTTT
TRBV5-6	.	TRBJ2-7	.	CASSLGMSYEQYF	TGTGCCAGCAGTCTAGGCATGTCCTACGAGCAGTACTTC
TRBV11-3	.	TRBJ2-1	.	CASSLDPSRQFF	TGTGCCAGCAGCTTAGATCCGAGTAGGCAGTTCTTC
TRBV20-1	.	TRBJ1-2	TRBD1	CSAWTGSGYTF	TGCAGTGCTTGGACAGGGAGCGGCTACACCTTC
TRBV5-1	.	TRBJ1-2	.	CASSLEGRGGRYTF	TGCGCCAGCAGCTTGGAGGGGCGGGGGGGTCGCTACACCTTC
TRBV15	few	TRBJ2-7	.	CATSRTSNYEQYF	TGTGCCACCAGCAGAACTAGCAATTACGAGCAGTACTTC
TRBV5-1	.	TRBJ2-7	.	CASSLASGWVYEQYF	TGCGCCAGCAGCTTGGCCAGCGGGTGGGTTTACGAGCAGTACTTC
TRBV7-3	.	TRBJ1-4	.	CASSLTGGVNEKLFF	TGTGCCAGCAGCTTAACGGGCGGGGTTAATGAAAAACTGTTTTTT
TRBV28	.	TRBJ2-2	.	CASQGENTGELFF	TGTGCCAGCCAAGGGGAAAACACCGGGGAGCTGTTTTTT
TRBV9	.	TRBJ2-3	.	CASSVAPGTDTQYF	TGTGCCAGCAGCGTAGCTCCCGGCACAGATACGCAGTATTTT
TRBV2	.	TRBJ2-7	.	CASSESGANYEQYF	TGTGCCAGCAGTGAGAGTGGTGCCAATTACGAGCAGTACTTC
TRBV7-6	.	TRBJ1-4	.	CASSLAGRDFIEEKLFF	TGTGCCAGCAGCTTAGCCGGGCGGGACTTTATAGAAGAAAAACTGTTTTTT
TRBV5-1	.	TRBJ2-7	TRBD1	CASSTGGSYEQYF	TGCGCCAGCAGCACAGGGGGCTCCTACGAGCAGTACTTC
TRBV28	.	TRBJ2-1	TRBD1	CASSLTTGTGDNEQFF	TGTGCCAGCAGTCTTACCACCGGGACAGGGGACAATGAGCAGTTCTTC
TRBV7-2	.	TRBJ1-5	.	CASSPSGNQPQHF	TGTGCCAGCAGCCCGTCAGGCAATCAGCCCCAGCATTTT
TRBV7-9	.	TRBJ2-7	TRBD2	CASSLGGRASSEQYF	TGTGCCAGCAGCTTAGGCGGGAGAGCATCCTCTGAGCAGTACTTC
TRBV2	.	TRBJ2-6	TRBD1	CASSRQGSSGANVLTF	TGTGCCAGCAGCAGACAGGGATCATCTGGGGCCAACGTCCTGACTTTC
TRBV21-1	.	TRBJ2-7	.	CASSKGLAGQGGLGEQYF	TGTGCCAGCAGCAAGGGTTTGGCCGGACAGGGGGGATTGGGGGAGCAGTACTTC
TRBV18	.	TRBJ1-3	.	CASSPGRATGNTIYF	TGTGCCAGCTCACCAGGCAGGGCCACTGGAAACACCATATATTTT
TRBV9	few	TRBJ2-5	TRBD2	CASSLGLAGLETQYF	TGTGCCAGCAGCTTGGGACTAGCGGGATTAGAGACCCAGTACTTC
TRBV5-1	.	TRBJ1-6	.	CASSLDTPQVDSPLHF	TGCGCCAGCAGCTTGGACACCCCTCAGGTGGATTCACCCCTCCACTTT
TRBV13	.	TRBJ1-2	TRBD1	CASSLVGQGVYGYTF	TGTGCCAGCAGCTTAGTGGGACAGGGGGTGTATGGCTACACCTTC
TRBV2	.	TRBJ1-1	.	CASRTDMNTEAFF	TGTGCCAGCAGGACAGACATGAACACTGAAGCTTTCTTT
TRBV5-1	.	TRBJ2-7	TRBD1	CASSASGTQGRQYF	TGCGCCAGCAGCGCATCCGGGACACAGGGGAGGCAGTACTTC
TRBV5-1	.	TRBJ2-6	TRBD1	CASSRQPGQASGANVLTF	TGCGCCAGCAGCAGACAACCGGGACAGGCCTCTGGGGCCAACGTCCTGACTTTC
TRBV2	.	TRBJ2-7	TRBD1	CASSPLGQGPYEQYF	TGTGCCAGCAGCCCATTGGGACAGGGGCCCTACGAGCAGTACTTC
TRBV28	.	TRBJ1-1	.	CASSLTVTTEAFF	TGTGCCAGCAGTTTAACAGTAACCACTGAAGCTTTCTTT
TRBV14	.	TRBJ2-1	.	CASSPRRVNEQFF	TGTGCCAGCAGCCCCCGCAGGGTCAATGAGCAGTTCTTC
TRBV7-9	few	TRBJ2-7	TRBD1	CASSWDRGSYEQYF	TGTGCCAGCAGCTGGGACAGGGGTTCCTACGAGCAGTACTTC
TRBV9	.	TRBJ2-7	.	CASKLALHEQYF	TGTGCCAGCAAGTTGGCCCTCCACGAGCAGTACTTC
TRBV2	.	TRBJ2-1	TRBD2	CASSELAGTNEQFF	TGTGCCAGCAGTGAACTAGCGGGAACCAATGAGCAGTTCTTC
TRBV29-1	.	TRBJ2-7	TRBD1	CSVGQGAYEQYF	TGCAGCGTGGGACAGGGGGCCTACGAGCAGTACTTC
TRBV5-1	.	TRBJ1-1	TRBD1	CASSFTDRARGTEAFF	TGCGCCAGCAGCTTTACCGACAGGGCGAGGGGCACTGAAGCTTTCTTT
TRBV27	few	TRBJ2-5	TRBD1	CASSLSRGRGETQYF	TGTGCCAGCAGTTTGAGCAGGGGGCGAGGAGAGACCCAGTACTTC
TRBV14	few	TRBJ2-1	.	CASSHAGHWFF	TGTGCCAGCAGCCATGCTGGGCACTGGTTCTTC
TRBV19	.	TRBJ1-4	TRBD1	CASSISDRVEKLFF	TGTGCCAGTAGTATTTCCGACAGGGTTGAAAAACTGTTTTTT
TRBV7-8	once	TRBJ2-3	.	CASSFLAGSGTDTQYF	TGTGCCAGCAGCTTTCTTGCGGGGAGTGGTACAGATACGCAGTATTTT
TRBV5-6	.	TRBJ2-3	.	CASTGVTDTQYF	TGTGCCAGCACCGGGGTCACAGATACGCAGTATTTT
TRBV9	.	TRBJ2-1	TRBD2	CASSVVAGGPHEQFF	TGTGCCAGCAGCGTAGTAGCGGGAGGGCCCCATGAGCAGTTCTTC
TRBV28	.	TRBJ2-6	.	CASSPPTGNSGANVLTF	TGTGCCAGCAGCCCTCCGACAGGCAACTCTGGGGCCAACGTCCTGACTTTC
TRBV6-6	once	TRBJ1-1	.	CASSYVGSPTEAFF	TGTGCCAGCAGTTACGTCGGTAGTCCCACTGAAGCTTTCTTT
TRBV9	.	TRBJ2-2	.	CASSVVLTGELFF	TGTGCCAGCAGCGTTGTTTTAACCGGGGAGCTGTTTTTT
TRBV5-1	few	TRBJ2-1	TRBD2	CASSLATSGIGEQFF	TGCGCCAGCAGCTTGGCGACTAGCGGGATCGGTGAGCAGTTCTTC
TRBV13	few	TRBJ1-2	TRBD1	CASSRPDRGYGYTF	TGTGCCAGCAGCCGACCGGACAGGGGGTATGGCTACACCTTC
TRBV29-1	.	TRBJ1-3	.	CSVEGDLASAGNTIYF	TGCAGCGTTGAGGGAGACCTAGCCTCTGCTGGAAACACCATATATTTT
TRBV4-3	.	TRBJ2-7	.	CASSQDIRYEQYF	TGCGCCAGCAGCCAAGATATCCGCTACGAGCAGTACTTC
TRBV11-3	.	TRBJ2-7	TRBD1	CASSFGTGGHEQYF	TGTGCCAGCAGCTTCGGGACAGGGGGTCACGAGCAGTACTTC
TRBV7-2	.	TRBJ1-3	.	CASSLAGRGTGNTIYF	TGTGCCAGCAGCTTAGCCGGCAGAGGAACTGGAAACACCATATATTTT